This T cell receptor beta chain was retrieved from a study of CD8+ T cells in alopecia areata. At the level of the study: Patients in the study were on tofacitinib for 6 to 18 months, then off it for 6 months.

The sorting of PBMCs gave CD4+ and CD8+ T cells. Germline V gene data show CDR1 as SGHRS and CDR2 as YFSETQ. Trimming removed 0 bases from V and 5 bases from J, with 5 bases in between. The CDR3 is 12 amino acids. Sequencing relied on a cDNA template that was reverse transcribed from extracted RNA. Libraries were prepared by immunoSEQ multiplex PCR; TCRdb keeps only in-frame clonotypes and omits some of them. The sample consists of 130,000 to 150,000 clones, roughly 44% of them appearing once. This clonotype was sampled from a human donor with alopecia areata. Sequencing was carried out using CD4+ T cells sorted from blood. This sequence joins TRBV5-1 and TRBJ2-5; D is undetermined. CDR3 sequence reads: CASSLASETQYF. CDR3 sequence (DNA): TGCGCCAGCAGCTTGGCCAGCGAGACCCAGTACTTC.